The 21 T cell receptor beta chains presented below share a single source sample, sequenced in a study of a mutant IDH1 vaccine in newly diagnosed glioma. Profiling relied on immunoSEQ multiplex PCR, and the TCRdb table lists in-frame clones only, not all of them. There are 40,000 to 45,000 clones in the sample; approximately 86% occur only once, and 18% lies in the top ten. Sample time point: week 47, end of study. Vaccinated patients received 300 ug of mutant IDH1 20-mer peptide per dose, with topical imiquimod. These receptors lack a known antigen. Here the sequenced sample was PBMCs, taken from a glioma patient whose treatment included an IDH1 peptide vaccine. The receptor source for this set is a man aged 18-30 years with glioma. Some clones in this sample may be carry-over from other donors' samples.

The chain combines TRBV19 with TRBJ2-1, with D perhaps matching TRBD1 (7 bases). Trimming stripped 10 bases from V and 5 bases from J, with 21 bases between. Germline-derived CDR1 and CDR2 are LNHDA and SQIVND (reference sequence). The CDR3 has 15 amino acids. CDR3: CATTRRGPTNNEQFF. CDR3 DNA sequence: TGTGCCACCACTAGGAGGGGGCCTACAAACAATGAGCAGTTCTTC.

This clone showed up just a few times. This sequence joins TRBV27 and TRBJ1-2, with a tentative D call TRBD1 (6 bases). This CDR3 has 15 amino acids. Germline V gene data show CDR1 as MNHEY and CDR2 as SMNVEV (reference sequence). Trimming shortened V by 4 bases and J by 3 bases, and 15 bases separated the two germline ends. The CDR3: CASSSIGTPDYGYTF. CDR3 in DNA: TGTGCCAGCAGTTCCATCGGGACACCTGACTATGGCTACACCTTC.

J is TRBJ1-4 and V is TRBV5-5, with a tentative D call TRBD1 (5 bases). The CDR3 consists of 15 residues. Germline V gene data show CDR1 as SGHKS and CDR2 as YYEKEE (reference sequence). V lost 0 bases to trimming and J lost 8 bases, with 14 bases between them. CDR3 nucleotides: TGTGCCAGCAGCTTGGGCGACAGCCGGTCGGAAAAACTGTTTTTT. Encoded protein: CASSLGDSRSEKLFF.

The V gene is TRBV6-5, the J gene TRBJ2-2; no clear D gene. V was cut by 8 bases and J by 4 bases, with 14 bases left in between. The germline gives CDR1 MNHEY, CDR2 SVGAGI. The length of the CDR3 is 14 residues. The CDR3: CASRIFSGTGELFF. The CDR3 DNA is TGTGCCAGCCGTATTTTTTCGGGCACCGGGGAGCTGTTTTTT.

The chain is built from TRBV6-6 and TRBJ1-2; TRBD1 might be the D (6 bases). Germline CDR1 and CDR2: MNHNY and SVGAGI (reference sequence). The CDR3 loop spans 12 amino acids. Trimming left V 5 bases short and J 4 bases short, with 8 bases between. The CDR3 sequence is CASSPGAYGYTF. CDR3 nucleotides: TGTGCCAGCAGTCCAGGGGCCTATGGCTACACCTTC.

V is TRBV5-1 and J is TRBJ2-7; maybe TRBD2 (5 bases). This CDR3 has 12 residues. The germline CDR1 and CDR2 sequences are SGHRS and YFSETQ. Trimming took 9 bases from V and 1 from J, leaving 11 bases between them. CDR3 loop: CATGGDSYEQYF. CDR3 in DNA: TGCGCCACAGGAGGCGATTCCTACGAGCAGTACTTC.

This chain joins TRBV6-5 and TRBJ1-1; D possibly corresponds to TRBD1 (6 bases). The CDR3 is 15 amino acids. V was shortened by 0 bases and J by 1 base, with 9 bases between the two germline ends. The V gene's germline CDR1 is MNHEY and CDR2 SVGAGI. CDR3 sequence (DNA): TGTGCCAGCAGTTACTCTGGCAGGGGGAACACTGAAGCTTTCTTT. Protein: CASSYSGRGNTEAFF.

The chain joins TRBV7-9 to TRBJ2-1, with unresolved D. Germline CDR1 is SEHNR and CDR2 is FQNEAQ (reference sequence). CDR3 size: 14 residues. V was clipped by 1 base and J by 5 bases, with 9 bases between them. The CDR3 sequence is CASSLGVQNNEQFF. CDR3 coding DNA: TGTGCCAGCAGCTTAGGGGTCCAAAACAATGAGCAGTTCTTC.

CDR3 in amino acids: CATSRDMAVLAKNIQYF. In nucleotides, the CDR3 is TGTGCCACCAGCAGAGATATGGCAGTCCTAGCCAAAAACATTCAGTACTTC. The chain uses TRBV15 and TRBJ2-4; D call uncertain. The germline V gene encodes CDR1 LNHNV and CDR2 YYDKDF (reference sequence). V gave up 0 bases and J gave up 0 bases, with 12 bases separating them. This CDR3 region has 17 residues. Combining the CDR3 with reference TRBV15 and TRBJ2-4 gives the whole variable domain DAMVIQNPRYQVTQFGKPVTLSCSQTLNHNVMYWYQQKSSQAPKLLFHYYDKDFNNEADTPDNFQSRRPNTSFCFLDIRSPGLGDTAMYLCATSRDMAVLAKNIQYFGAGTRLSVL.

The chain couples TRBV4-3 to TRBJ1-1, with D hard to call. Germline lookup yields CDR1 LGHNA and CDR2 YSLEER. The CDR3 runs to 15 residues. The V gene lost 4 bases and the J gene lost 0 bases, with 12 bases spanning the gap. CDR3 residues: CASSPQGTLNTEAFF. The CDR3 region has the DNA TGCGCCAGCAGCCCGCAAGGCACCTTGAACACTGAAGCTTTCTTT.

V gene TRBV10-3 combines with J gene TRBJ1-2, with TRBD1 matching over 7 bases. CDR1 and CDR2 (germline): ENHRY, SYGVKD. CDR3 length: 15 residues. J gave up 4 bases and V 2 bases, and 7 bases lay outside the gene matches. In nucleotides, the CDR3 is TGTGCCATCAGTGAGGCACAGGGGCTCGGCTATGGCTACACCTTC. Its translation is CAISEAQGLGYGYTF.

The chain has TRBV2 and TRBJ1-2, with a possible D match to TRBD1 (5 bases). This CDR3 region has 13 residues. Per the germline V gene, CDR1 is SNHLY and CDR2 is FYNNEI. V lost 3 bases and J lost 2, with 7 bases in between. The CDR3 loop is CASSDQGNYGYTF. DNA for the CDR3: TGTGCCAGCAGTGATCAGGGAAACTATGGCTACACCTTC. Using reference TRBV2 and TRBJ1-2 for the parts outside the CDR3, the full variable domain is EPEVTQTPSHQVTQMGQEVILRCVPISNHLYFYWYRQILGQKVEFLVSFYNNEISEKSEIFDDQFSVERPDGSNFTLKIRSTKLEDSAMYFCASSDQGNYGYTFGSGTRLTVV.

The chain recombines TRBV9 with TRBJ1-2, with 11 bases identical to TRBD1. The V gene's germline CDR1 is SGDLS and CDR2 YYNGEE. The CDR3 extends over 13 amino acids. Trimming at V came to 3 bases and at J to 8 bases, leaving 3 bases not matched to a gene. CDR3 residues: CASSADRGPGYTF. CDR3 nucleotide sequence: TGTGCCAGCAGCGCGGACAGGGGGCCGGGCTACACCTTC.

The J gene is TRBJ1-2, the V gene TRBV9, with 12 positions matching TRBD1. Germline lookup yields CDR1 SGDLS and CDR2 YYNGEE. V lost 2 bases to trimming and J lost 8 bases; unmatched junction nucleotides: 13. The CDR3 consists of 17 residues. CDR3 in DNA: TGTGCCAGCAGCGTGGACGGGACAGGGGGCGGTCTATTCGGCTACACCTTC. It specifies CASSVDGTGGGLFGYTF. Supplemented by reference TRBV9 and TRBJ1-2, the full variable domain reads DSGVTQTPKHLITATGQRVTLRCSPRSGDLSVYWYQQSLDQGLQFLIQYYNGEERAKGNILERFSAQQFPDLHSELNLSSLELGDSALYFCASSVDGTGGGLFGYTFGSGTRLTVV.

J is TRBJ1-4 and V is TRBV2; a possible D gene is TRBD1 (5 bases). The CDR3 is 12 amino acids. In germline, CDR1 is SNHLY, CDR2 FYNNEI. V gave up 8 bases and J gave up 10 bases, with 14 bases separating them. For the CDR3, the DNA is TGTGCCAGCGGAGGGCTGGGGGGAAAACTGTTTTTT. This codes for CASGGLGGKLFF. The complete variable domain, with remaining parts taken from reference TRBV2 and TRBJ1-4, reads EPEVTQTPSHQVTQMGQEVILRCVPISNHLYFYWYRQILGQKVEFLVSFYNNEISEKSEIFDDQFSVERPDGSNFTLKIRSTKLEDSAMYFCASGGLGGKLFFGSGTQLSVL.

The chain joins TRBV25-1 to TRBJ2-5; no reliable D call. V lost 0 bases and J lost 3, with 5 bases in between. The V gene's germline CDR1 is MGHDK and CDR2 SYGVNS. This CDR3 has 13 residues. CDR3 DNA sequence: TGTGCCAGCAGTGAATATGGGGAAGAGACCCAGTACTTC. Translated: CASSEYGEETQYF.

This clone appeared a few times. The junction does not match germline at one end; this may be a read error. The rearrangement uses TRBV7-8 and TRBJ1-2, with D hard to call. Looked up from germline, CDR1 is SGHVS and CDR2 is FQNEAQ. The length of the CDR3 is 12 residues. CDR3 coding DNA: TGTGCCAGCAGCTTAGATGCGACCTACCGGTTCTTC. Translated, it gives CASSLDATYRFF. Complete variable domain (other parts from reference TRBV7-8 and TRBJ1-2): GAGVSQSPRYKVAKRGQDVALRCDPISGHVSLFWYQQALGQGPEFLTYFQNEAQLDKSGLPSDRFFAERPEGSVSTLKIQRTQQEDSAVYLCASSLDATYRFFGSGTRLTVV.

The rearrangement uses TRBV25-1 and TRBJ1-6; TRBD1 is a possible D gene (6 bases). V was pared by 3 bases and J by 9 bases, with 12 bases between. The CDR3 totals 14 residues. Germline V gene sequence: CDR1 MGHDK, CDR2 SYGVNS. The chain's CDR3 is CASSDGGRSSPLHF. The CDR3 DNA sequence: TGTGCCAGCAGTGACGGGGGCAGAAGTTCACCCCTCCACTTT.

The V call is TRBV7-9, the J call TRBJ1-5; D uncertain. The germline CDR1 and CDR2 sequences are SEHNR and FQNEAQ (reference sequence). V lost 6 bases and J 5 bases, leaving 11 bases between the germline ends. This CDR3 comprises 13 residues. The CDR3 spells CASSRTADQPQHF. DNA of the CDR3: TGTGCCAGCAGTAGGACCGCCGATCAGCCCCAGCATTTT.

This chain links TRBV5-6 with TRBJ2-5, with 7 positions matching TRBD1. The CDR3 runs 15 residues. Germline V gene data show CDR1 as SGHDT and CDR2 as YYEEEE. The trim removed 5 bases at V and 3 bases at J, leaving 10 bases unmatched. CDR3 nucleotide sequence: TGTGCCAGCAGGTTACCGGGACAGCCAAAAGAGACCCAGTACTTC. This gives the protein CASRLPGQPKETQYF.

The V and J genes are TRBV6-6 and TRBJ1-2, with a possible D match to TRBD1 (6 bases). The V gene's germline CDR1 is MNHNY and CDR2 SVGAGI (reference sequence). V shed 6 bases and J shed 3 bases, with 14 bases lying between them. CDR3 length equals 14 residues. In DNA form, the CDR3 reads TGTGCCAGCAGGCACTCGACAGGCTACTATGGCTACACCTTC. Translating it yields CASRHSTGYYGYTF.